This T cell receptor (beta chain) originates from a study of cytomegalovirus exposure and HLA in healthy donors. PCR used 60 Vbeta primers and 13 Jbeta primers. The data were produced by immunoSEQ multiplex PCR, yet TCRdb's version contains in-frame clones alone and is incomplete. The sample lists 170,000 or so clones, more than 60% seen once, with around 3.5% in the top ten. The V end lost 4 bases, the J end lost 1 base, and 8 bases lay between the germline ends. Germline CDR1 reads MNHNS; CDR2 reads SASEGT. CDR3 length: 15 residues. Sequencing input: PBMCs. The V and J genes are TRBV6-1 and TRBJ2-6, with D perhaps TRBD1 (5 bases). The sequence derives from a woman between 55 and 75 years old in good health and CMV-seropositive. The CDR3 bases are TGTGCCAGCAGTGCTGGGGCTTCTGGGGCCAACGTCCTGACTTTC. Translating gives CASSAGASGANVLTF.